This record concerns one T cell receptor beta chain sequence. This clone's antigen is unknown. One base away there is no much larger clone; base qualities are not given. The donors were included in the validation cohort of some 120 subjects, a group kept apart from the roughly 700-subject first cohort. This specimen comes from a study of cytomegalovirus exposure and HLA in healthy donors (dated by TCRdb to the late 2010s). At the level of the whole study: A later analysis indicated that the 120 or so validation repertoires were generated on the platform also employed for the roughly 730 repertoires of the first cohort. The study aimed to test whether signatures of past pathogen exposure could be identified by cataloging public T cell receptors. Besides the first cohort of hundreds of subjects, a separate validation cohort made up of 120 different subjects was used. High-throughput TCR immunosequencing, statistical association of individual TCRs with disease status, and machine learning were combined to predict cytomegalovirus infection status.

Overall study outcomes, separate from this receptor: In a later analysis, TCRs clustered in the first cohort were found to also tend to co-occur in the roughly 110 validation repertoires, with 90% to 95% of cluster scores above 0. Most TCR sequences were observed very rarely across donors, whereas some public TCRs were present in many individuals. The authors suggested that the approach could potentially be extended to other disease states and immunological phenotypes. All 120 or so repertoires were used to score co-occurrence in the validation cohort in a later analysis, because that analysis had no HLA typing for the cohort. In vitro tests confirmed that a few of the cytomegalovirus-associated TCR beta chains recognize cytomegalovirus antigens. In the study, approximately 160 TCR beta chains were listed as associated with cytomegalovirus. The classifier was reported to diagnose cytomegalovirus status with high specificity and sensitivity in both the original and validation cohorts.

Library preparation employed the immunoSEQ multiplex PCR assay. As for how the authors treated the data: To diagnose cytomegalovirus status from the catalog of TCR beta chain sequences, a statistical classification framework was built. TCRdb limited this immuneACCESS table to in-frame rearrangements with V and J called. A share of clones is missing; checked studies link under half to unresolved V genes, and the rest is unexplained. D and trimming were read from the DNA, whereas the V and J calls and clone size are those reported in that table. A total of 150,000 to 200,000 clones appear in this sample, more than 80% of them only once. The top ten clonotypes cover approximately 7% of the sample. The sequencing input was PBMCs. The sequence derives from a man aged 18 to 30 in good health and CMV-seropositive.

The DNA sequence follows: TGCGCCAGCAGCTTCTCGGGGAACCAAGCTTTCTTT. This sequence encodes CASSFSGNQAFF. Recombination connected TRBV5-1 to TRBJ1-1; no confident D gene assignment can be made. At the junction V is shortened by 2 bases and J by 9 bases, with 11 bases in between. The CDR1 and CDR2 encoded by the germline V gene are SGHRS and YFSETQ. CDR3 length: 12 amino acids, cysteine to phenylalanine. This entry keeps only the CDR3 DNA: 36 bases, framed from base 1.